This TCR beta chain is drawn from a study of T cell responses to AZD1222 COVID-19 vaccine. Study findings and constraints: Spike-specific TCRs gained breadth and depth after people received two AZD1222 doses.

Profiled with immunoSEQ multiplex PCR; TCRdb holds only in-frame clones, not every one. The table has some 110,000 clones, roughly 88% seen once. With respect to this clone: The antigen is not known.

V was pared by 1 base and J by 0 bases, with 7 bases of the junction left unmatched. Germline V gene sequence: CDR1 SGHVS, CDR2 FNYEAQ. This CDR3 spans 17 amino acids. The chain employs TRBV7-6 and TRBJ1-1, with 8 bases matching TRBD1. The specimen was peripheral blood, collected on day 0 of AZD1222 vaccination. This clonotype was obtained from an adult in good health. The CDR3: CASSLVQGARMNTEAFF. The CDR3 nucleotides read TGTGCCAGCAGCTTAGTTCAGGGGGCGCGAATGAACACTGAAGCTTTCTTT. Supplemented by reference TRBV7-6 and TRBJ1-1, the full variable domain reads GAGVSQSPRYKVTKRGQDVALRCDPISGHVSLYWYRQALGQGPEFLTYFNYEAQQDKSGLPNDRFSAERPEGSISTLTIQRTEQRDSAMYRCASSLVQGARMNTEAFFGQGTRLTVV.